This T cell receptor beta chain stems from a study of a mutant IDH1 vaccine in newly diagnosed glioma. About the research overall: Investigators started vaccination 4-6 weeks after radiotherapy alone, or with temozolomide cycles. Earlier treatment was radiotherapy, temozolomide, or both, with most getting both.

The V gene's germline CDR1 is MGHRA and CDR2 YSYEKL. This CDR3 is built from 13 residues. The time point denotes: week 23, last vaccination. Every vaccination contained 300 ug of the mutant IDH1 20-mer peptide and was paired with topical imiquimod. Notes on this clone: What it binds is not known.

Generated by immunoSEQ multiplex PCR, the TCRdb table keeps only in-frame clones and is missing some. The repertoire holds 65,000 or so clones, with approximately 85% as singletons. Source: PBMCs, taken from a glioma patient whose treatment included an IDH1 peptide vaccine. This receptor was identified in a man aged 25-45 years with glioma. This rearrangement joins TRBV4-1 to TRBJ2-5; no firm D call. TRBJ2-7 explains the end of the DNA better; the J call may be wrong. CDR3 nucleotide sequence: TGCGCCAGCAGCCAAGGAATGGGAAACGAGCAGTACTTC. It codes for CASSQGMGNEQYF.